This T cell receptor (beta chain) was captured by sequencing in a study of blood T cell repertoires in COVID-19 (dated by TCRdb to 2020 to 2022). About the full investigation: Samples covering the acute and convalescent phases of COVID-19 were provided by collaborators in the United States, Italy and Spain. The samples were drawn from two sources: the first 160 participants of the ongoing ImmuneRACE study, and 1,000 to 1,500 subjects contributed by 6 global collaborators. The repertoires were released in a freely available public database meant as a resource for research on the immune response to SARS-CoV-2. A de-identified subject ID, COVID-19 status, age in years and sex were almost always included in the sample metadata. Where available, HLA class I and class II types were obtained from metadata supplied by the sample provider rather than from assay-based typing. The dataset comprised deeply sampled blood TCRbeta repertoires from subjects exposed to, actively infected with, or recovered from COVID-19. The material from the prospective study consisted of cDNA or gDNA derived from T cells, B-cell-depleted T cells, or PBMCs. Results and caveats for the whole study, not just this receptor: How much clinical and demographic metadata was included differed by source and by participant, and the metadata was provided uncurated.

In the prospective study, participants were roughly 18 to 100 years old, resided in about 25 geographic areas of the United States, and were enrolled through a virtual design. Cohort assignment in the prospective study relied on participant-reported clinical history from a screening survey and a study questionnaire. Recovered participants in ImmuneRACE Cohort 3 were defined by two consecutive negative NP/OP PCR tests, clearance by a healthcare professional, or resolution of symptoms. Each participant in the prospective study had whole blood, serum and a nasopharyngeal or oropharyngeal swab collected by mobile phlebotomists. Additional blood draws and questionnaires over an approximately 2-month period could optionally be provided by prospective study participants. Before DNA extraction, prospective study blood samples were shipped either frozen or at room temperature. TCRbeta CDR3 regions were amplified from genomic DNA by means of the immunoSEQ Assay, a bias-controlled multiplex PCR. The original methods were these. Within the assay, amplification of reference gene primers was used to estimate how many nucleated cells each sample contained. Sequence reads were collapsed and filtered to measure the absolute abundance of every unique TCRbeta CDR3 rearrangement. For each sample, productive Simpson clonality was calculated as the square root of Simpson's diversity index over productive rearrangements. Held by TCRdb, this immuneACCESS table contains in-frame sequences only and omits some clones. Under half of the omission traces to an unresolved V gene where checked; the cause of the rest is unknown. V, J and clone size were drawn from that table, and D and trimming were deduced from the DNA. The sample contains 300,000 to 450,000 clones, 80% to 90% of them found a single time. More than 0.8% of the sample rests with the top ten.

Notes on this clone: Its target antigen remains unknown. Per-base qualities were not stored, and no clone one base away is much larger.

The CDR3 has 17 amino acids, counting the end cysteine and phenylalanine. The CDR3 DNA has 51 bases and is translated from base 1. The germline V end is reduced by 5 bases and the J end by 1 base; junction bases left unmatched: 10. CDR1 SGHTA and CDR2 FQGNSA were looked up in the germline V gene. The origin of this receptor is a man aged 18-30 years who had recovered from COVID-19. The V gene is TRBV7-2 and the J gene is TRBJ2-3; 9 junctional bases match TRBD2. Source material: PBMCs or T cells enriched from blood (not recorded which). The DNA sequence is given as TGTGCCAGCAGCCCCCAGTGGGCTAGCGGGGGCACAGATACGCAGTATTTT. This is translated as CASSPQWASGGTDTQYF.